This T cell receptor beta chain is drawn from a study of blood T cells in healthy people across ages. A second PCR of roughly 6 to 12 cycles used a sample-barcoded 5' primer and a J-beta primer mix. A single record per CDR3 protein comes from TCRdb applying MiXCR to the 5' RACE reads. The sample yields hundreds of thousands of distinct CDR3 sequences, approximately 60% seen once. This receptor was obtained from a man between 35 and 55 years old in good health. The sample consisted of blood.

This CDR3 is CASSSRGRLGETQYF. For the CDR3, the DNA is TGTGCCAGCAGTTCCCGAGGGCGGTTGGGGGAGACCCAGTACTTC. V usage is TRBV6-2 or TRBV6-3 and J usage is TRBJ2-5, with D possibly TRBD2 on 5 matching bases. Per the germline V gene, CDR1 is MNHEY and CDR2 is SVGEGT. V lost 4 bases to trimming and J lost 5 bases, with 17 bases between them. CDR3 size: 15 residues.